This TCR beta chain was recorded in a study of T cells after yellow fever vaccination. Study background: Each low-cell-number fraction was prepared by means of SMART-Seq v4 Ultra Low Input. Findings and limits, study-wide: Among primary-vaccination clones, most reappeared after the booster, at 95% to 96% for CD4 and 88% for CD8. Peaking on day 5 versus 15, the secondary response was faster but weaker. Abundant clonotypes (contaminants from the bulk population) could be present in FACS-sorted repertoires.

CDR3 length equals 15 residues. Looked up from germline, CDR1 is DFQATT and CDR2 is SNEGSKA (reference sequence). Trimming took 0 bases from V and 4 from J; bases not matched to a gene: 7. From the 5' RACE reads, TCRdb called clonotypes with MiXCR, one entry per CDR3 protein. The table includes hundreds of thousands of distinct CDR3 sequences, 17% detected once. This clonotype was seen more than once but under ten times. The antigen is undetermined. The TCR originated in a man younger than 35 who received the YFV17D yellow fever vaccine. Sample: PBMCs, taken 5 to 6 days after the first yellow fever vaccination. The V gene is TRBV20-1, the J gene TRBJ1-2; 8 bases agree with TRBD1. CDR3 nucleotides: TGCAGTGCTAGAGATAGGGGCAGGGGGCTCTATGGCTACACCTTC. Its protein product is CSARDRGRGLYGYTF.